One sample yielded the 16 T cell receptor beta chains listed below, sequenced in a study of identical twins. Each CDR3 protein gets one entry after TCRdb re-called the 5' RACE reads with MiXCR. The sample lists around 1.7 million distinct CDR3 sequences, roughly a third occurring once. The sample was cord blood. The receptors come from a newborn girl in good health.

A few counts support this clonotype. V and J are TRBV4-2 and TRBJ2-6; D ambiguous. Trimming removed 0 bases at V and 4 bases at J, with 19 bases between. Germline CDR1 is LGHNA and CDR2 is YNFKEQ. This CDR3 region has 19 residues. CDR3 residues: CASSQELTRLGSGANVLTF. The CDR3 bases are TGTGCCAGCAGCCAAGAGTTGACAAGGTTAGGCTCCGGGGCCAACGTCCTGACTTTC.

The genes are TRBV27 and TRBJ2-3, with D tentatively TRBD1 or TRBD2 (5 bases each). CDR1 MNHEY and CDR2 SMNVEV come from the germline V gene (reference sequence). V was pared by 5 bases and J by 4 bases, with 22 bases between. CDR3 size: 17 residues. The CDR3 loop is CASSIGTPRYTADTQYF. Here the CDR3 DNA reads TGTGCCAGCAGTATCGGGACCCCACGATACACTGCAGATACGCAGTATTTT.

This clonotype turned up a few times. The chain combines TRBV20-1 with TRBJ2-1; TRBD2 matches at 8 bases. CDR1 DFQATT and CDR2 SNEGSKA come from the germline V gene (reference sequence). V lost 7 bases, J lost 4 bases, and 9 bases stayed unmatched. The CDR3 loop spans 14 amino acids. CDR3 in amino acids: CSGTAGVVYNEQFF. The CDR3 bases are TGCAGTGGAACAGCGGGAGTAGTATACAATGAGCAGTTCTTC.

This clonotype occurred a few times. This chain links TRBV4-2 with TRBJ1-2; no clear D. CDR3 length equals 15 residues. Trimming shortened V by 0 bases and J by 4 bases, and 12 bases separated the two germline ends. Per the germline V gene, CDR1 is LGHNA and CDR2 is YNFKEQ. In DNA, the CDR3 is TGTGCCAGCAGCCAAGATCCGGCGGGCGGCTATGGCTACACCTTC. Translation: CASSQDPAGGYGYTF.

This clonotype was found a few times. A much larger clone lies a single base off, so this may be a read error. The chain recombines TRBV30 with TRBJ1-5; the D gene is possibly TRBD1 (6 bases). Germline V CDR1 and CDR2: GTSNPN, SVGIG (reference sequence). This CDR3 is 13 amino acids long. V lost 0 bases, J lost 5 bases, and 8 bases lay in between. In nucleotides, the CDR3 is TGTGCCTGGAGTGTACAGGGCTATCAGCCCCAGCATTTT. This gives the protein CAWSVQGYQPQHF.

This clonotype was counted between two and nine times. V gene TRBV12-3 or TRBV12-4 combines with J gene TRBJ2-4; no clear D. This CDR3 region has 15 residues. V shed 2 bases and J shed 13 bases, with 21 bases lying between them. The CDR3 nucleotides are TGTGCCAGCAGTTTATCGCGGAAAGTCCACAATGAGCAGTACTTC. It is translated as CASSLSRKVHNEQYF.

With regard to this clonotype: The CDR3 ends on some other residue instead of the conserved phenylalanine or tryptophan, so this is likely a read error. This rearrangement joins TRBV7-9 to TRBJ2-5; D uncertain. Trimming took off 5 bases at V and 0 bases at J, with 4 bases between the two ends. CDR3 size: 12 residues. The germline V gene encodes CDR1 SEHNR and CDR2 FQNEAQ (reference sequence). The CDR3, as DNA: TGTGCCAGCAGCGTGTACCAAGAGACCCAGTACCTC. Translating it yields CASSVYQETQYL.

CDR3 sequence: CSARLDSLKLLAKNIQYF. In DNA form, the CDR3 reads TGCAGTGCTAGACTAGACAGTCTTAAGTTACTAGCCAAAAACATTCAGTACTTC. The J gene is TRBJ2-4, the V gene TRBV20-1, with a possible D match to TRBD1 (5 bases). V shed 2 bases and J shed 0 bases, with 20 bases lying between them. The germline CDR1 and CDR2 sequences are DFQATT and SNEGSKA (reference sequence). This CDR3 comprises 18 residues.

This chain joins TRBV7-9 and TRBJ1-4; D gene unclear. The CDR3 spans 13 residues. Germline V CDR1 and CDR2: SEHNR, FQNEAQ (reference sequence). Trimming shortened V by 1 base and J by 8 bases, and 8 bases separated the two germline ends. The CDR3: CASSLEGKEKLFF. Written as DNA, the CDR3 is TGTGCCAGCAGCTTAGAGGGCAAGGAAAAACTGTTTTTT.

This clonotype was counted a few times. DNA of the CDR3: TGCAGCGATCGGACAGGGCCGATGAACACTGAAGCTTTCTTT. Translation: CSDRTGPMNTEAFF. The rearrangement joins TRBV29-1 to TRBJ1-1; TRBD1 agrees at 8 bases. Germline CDR1 is SQVTM and CDR2 is ANQGSEA. The length of the CDR3 is 14 residues. V was clipped by 7 bases and J by 0 bases; unmatched bases: 7. The full variable domain, in which reference TRBV29-1 and TRBJ1-1 provide the parts outside the CDR3, is SAVISQKPSRDICQRGTSLTIQCQVDSQVTMMFWYRQQPGQSLTLIATANQGSEATYESGFVIDKFPISRPNLTFSTLTVSNMSPEDSSIYLCSDRTGPMNTEAFFGQGTRLTVV.

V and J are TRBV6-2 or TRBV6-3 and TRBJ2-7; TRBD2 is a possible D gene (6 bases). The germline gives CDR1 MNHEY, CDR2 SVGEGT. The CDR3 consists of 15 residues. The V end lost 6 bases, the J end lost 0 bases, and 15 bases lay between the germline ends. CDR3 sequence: CASRAPSASSYEQYF. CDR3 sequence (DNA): TGTGCCAGCAGAGCTCCTAGCGCGTCCTCCTACGAGCAGTACTTC.

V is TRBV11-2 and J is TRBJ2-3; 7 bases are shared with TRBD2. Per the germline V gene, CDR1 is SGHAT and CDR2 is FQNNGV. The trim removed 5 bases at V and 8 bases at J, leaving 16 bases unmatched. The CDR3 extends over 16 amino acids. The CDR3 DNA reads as TGTGCCAGCAGCGACGGGAGGCCTGTGGGGCTCGGTACGCAGTATTTT. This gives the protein CASSDGRPVGLGTQYF. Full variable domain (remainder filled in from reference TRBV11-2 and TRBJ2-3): EAGVAQSPRYKIIEKRQSVAFWCNPISGHATLYWYQQILGQGPKLLIQFQNNGVVDDSQLPKDRFSAERLKGVDSTLKIQPAKLEDSAVYLCASSDGRPVGLGTQYFGPGTRLTVL.

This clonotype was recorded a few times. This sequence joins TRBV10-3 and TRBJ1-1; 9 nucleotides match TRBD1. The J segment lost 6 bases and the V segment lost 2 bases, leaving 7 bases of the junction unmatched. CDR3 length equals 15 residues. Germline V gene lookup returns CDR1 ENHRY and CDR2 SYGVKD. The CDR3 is CAISEAGQGRAEAFF. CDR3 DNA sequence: TGTGCCATCAGTGAGGCTGGACAGGGGCGGGCTGAAGCTTTCTTT.

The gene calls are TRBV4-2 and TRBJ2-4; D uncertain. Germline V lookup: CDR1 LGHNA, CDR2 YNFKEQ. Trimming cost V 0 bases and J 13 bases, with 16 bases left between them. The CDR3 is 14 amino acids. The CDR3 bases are TGTGCCAGCAGCCAAGATTCAGGAGCCTACGGGCAGTACTTC. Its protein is CASSQDSGAYGQYF.

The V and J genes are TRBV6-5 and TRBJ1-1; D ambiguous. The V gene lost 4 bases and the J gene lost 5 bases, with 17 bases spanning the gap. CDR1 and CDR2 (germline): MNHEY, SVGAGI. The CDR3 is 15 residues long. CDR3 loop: CASSFSGREGTEAFF. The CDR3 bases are TGTGCCAGCAGTTTCTCGGGGAGGGAAGGTACTGAAGCTTTCTTT.

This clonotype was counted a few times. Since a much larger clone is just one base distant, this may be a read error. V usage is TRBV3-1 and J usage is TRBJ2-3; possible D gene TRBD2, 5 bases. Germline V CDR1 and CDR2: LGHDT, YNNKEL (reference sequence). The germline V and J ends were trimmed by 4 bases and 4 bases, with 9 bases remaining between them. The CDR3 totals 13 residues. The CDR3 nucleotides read TGTGCCAGCAGCCCCATACTAGCAGATACGCAGTATTTT. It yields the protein CASSPILADTQYF.